The 20 T cell receptor beta chains presented below share a single source sample, sequenced in a study of blood T cell repertoires in COVID-19. The method was immunoSEQ multiplex PCR; TCRdb's version includes in-frame clones alone and lacks a portion of them. The data contain about 220,000 clones, roughly nine tenths of them seen just once; the ten biggest clones take up roughly 2.8%. Input material: PBMCs or T cells enriched from blood (not recorded which). These receptors came from a woman aged 30 to 39 who had recovered from COVID-19.

V is TRBV10-3 and J is TRBJ2-2; 7 positions match TRBD1. The CDR3 totals 15 residues. The ends lost 2 bases at V and 2 bases at J; junction bases unmatched: 2. CDR1 ENHRY and CDR2 SYGVKD come from the germline V gene. As DNA, the CDR3 is TGTGCCATCAGTGAGGGGACAGTCAACACCGGGGAGCTGTTTTTT. Its protein is CAISEGTVNTGELFF.

This CDR3 is CASSPTEPRGYTF. The CDR3 DNA reads as TGTGCCAGCAGCCCTACAGAGCCGCGTGGCTACACCTTC. V gene TRBV12-3 or TRBV12-4 combines with J gene TRBJ1-2; D remains ambiguous. CDR3 size: 13 residues. The V end lost 6 bases, the J end lost 7 bases, and 15 bases lay between the germline ends.

This clone was observed once. The chain employs TRBV27 and TRBJ2-7; D perhaps matches TRBD2 (6 bases). The CDR3 consists of 12 residues. V was pared by 3 bases and J by 5 bases, with 8 bases between. In germline, CDR1 is MNHEY, CDR2 SMNVEV (reference sequence). The CDR3: CASSLGGDEQYF. The CDR3 DNA reads as TGTGCCAGCAGTTTGGGCGGGGACGAGCAGTACTTC.

The rearrangement joins TRBV4-3 to TRBJ2-3; 11 nucleotides match TRBD2. The CDR3 runs to 20 residues. CDR1 is LGHNA and CDR2 is YSLEER in the germline V gene. J was trimmed by 1 base and V by 0 bases; bases with no gene match: 12. CDR3: CASSQDLAGGLLPRTDTQYF. The CDR3 nucleotides read TGCGCCAGCAGCCAAGATCTAGCGGGGGGACTACTACCCCGCACAGATACGCAGTATTTT.

The chain joins TRBV5-1 to TRBJ1-5; tentative D call: TRBD1 (5 bases). Germline-derived CDR1 and CDR2 are SGHRS and YFSETQ. Trimming cost V 3 bases and J 7 bases, with 11 bases left between them. The CDR3 totals 13 residues. DNA of the CDR3: TGCGCCAGCAGCTCGGCCAAGGGGCAGCCCCAGCATTTT. This encodes CASSSAKGQPQHF. The whole variable domain, filled in from reference TRBV5-1 and TRBJ1-5, reads KAGVTQTPRYLIKTRGQQVTLSCSPISGHRSVSWYQQTPGQGLQFLFEYFSETQRNKGNFPGRFSGRQFSNSRSEMNVSTLELGDSALYLCASSSAKGQPQHFGDGTRLSIL.

This clone has a single count. V usage is TRBV5-5 and J usage is TRBJ1-2; no clear D. Trimming removed 1 base from V and 1 base from J, with 5 bases in between. Germline values: CDR1 SGHKS, CDR2 YYEKEE (reference sequence). This CDR3 has 13 amino acids. CDR3 coding DNA: TGTGCCAGCAGCTTGTTATTTAACTATGGCTACACCTTC. This codes for CASSLLFNYGYTF.

V and J are TRBV10-3 and TRBJ1-2; TRBD1 aligns across 7 bases. The length of the CDR3 is 17 residues. Trimming cost V 2 bases and J 8 bases; bases outside gene matches: 17. CDR1 and CDR2 (germline): ENHRY, SYGVKD. In DNA, the CDR3 is TGTGCCATCAGTGAGATCCCCCTAATAGACAGGGATAGCGGCTACACCTTC. It encodes CAISEIPLIDRDSGYTF.

This sequence joins TRBV5-1 and TRBJ2-1; 12 bases are a match to TRBD2. CDR1 SGHRS and CDR2 YFSETQ come from the germline V gene. With V trimmed by 4 bases and J by 7 bases, 9 bases remained unmatched. There are 16 residues in the CDR3. CDR3 DNA sequence: TGCGCCAGCAGCACCATGACTAGCGGGAGTCAGAATGAGCAGTTCTTC. Amino acid sequence: CASSTMTSGSQNEQFF.

The rearrangement joins TRBV5-1 to TRBJ1-4, with 8 bases matching TRBD1. Losses at the gene ends were 0 bases for V and 8 bases for J; bases not matched to a gene: 6. The CDR3 totals 15 residues. Germline CDR1 is SGHRS and CDR2 is YFSETQ. The CDR3 sequence: CASSLGTGPEEKLFF. The CDR3 DNA sequence: TGCGCCAGCAGCTTGGGGACAGGGCCCGAAGAAAAACTGTTTTTT. The complete variable domain, with remaining parts taken from reference TRBV5-1 and TRBJ1-4, reads KAGVTQTPRYLIKTRGQQVTLSCSPISGHRSVSWYQQTPGQGLQFLFEYFSETQRNKGNFPGRFSGRQFSNSRSEMNVSTLELGDSALYLCASSLGTGPEEKLFFGSGTQLSVL.

The chain combines TRBV5-1 with TRBJ2-3; 14 bases agree with TRBD2. The CDR3 contains 22 residues. From germline, CDR1 is SGHRS and CDR2 YFSETQ. V dropped 1 base and J dropped 3; count of bases not matched to a gene: 19. The CDR3 protein is CASSLPEPGGTSGGIGTDTQYF. The CDR3, as DNA: TGCGCCAGCAGCTTGCCCGAACCGGGCGGGACTAGCGGGGGAATTGGGACAGATACGCAGTATTTT.

V and J are TRBV7-8 and TRBJ1-5; no firm D call. Germline V gene data show CDR1 as SGHVS and CDR2 as FQNEAQ. Trimming pared 5 bases from V and 4 bases from J, leaving 9 bases between. CDR3 length equals 13 residues. This chain's CDR3 is CASSLSGNQPQHF. The CDR3 nucleotides are TGTGCCAGCAGCCTTTCGGGGAATCAGCCCCAGCATTTT.

The chain recombines TRBV19 with TRBJ1-5, with TRBD1 matching 9 bases. With V trimmed by 5 bases and J by 6 bases, 5 bases remained unmatched. Germline values: CDR1 LNHDA, CDR2 SQIVND (reference sequence). The CDR3 has 14 residues. CDR3 sequence (DNA): TGTGCCAGTAGTCTACAGGGGGCCTTTCAGCCCCAGCATTTT. This translates into CASSLQGAFQPQHF.

The gene calls are TRBV9 and TRBJ2-7; 8 bases match TRBD1. Germline V gene sequence: CDR1 SGDLS, CDR2 YYNGEE. V shed 4 bases, J shed 6 bases, and the junction held 9 bases outside the gene matches. The CDR3 has 14 residues. This chain's CDR3 is CASSPPGQGVEQYF. The CDR3 DNA is TGTGCCAGCAGCCCACCCGGACAGGGCGTCGAGCAGTACTTC.

V gene TRBV7-3 combines with J gene TRBJ2-7; tentatively, D is TRBD2 (5 bases). The germline gives CDR1 SGHTA, CDR2 FQGTGA. The CDR3 spans 14 residues. The V and J ends lost 8 bases and 2 bases respectively, with 16 bases between them. The CDR3 DNA reads TGTGCCAGCTCACCTAAAAGCGGTCCCTACGAGCAGTACTTC. It codes for CASSPKSGPYEQYF.

This chain links TRBV29-1 with TRBJ1-1; possibly TRBD1 for D (5 bases). The CDR3 consists of 11 residues. The germline CDR1 and CDR2 sequences are SQVTM and ANQGSEA. The V end lost 6 bases, the J end lost 3 bases, and 8 bases lay between the germline ends. The DNA of the CDR3 is TGCAGCGTGGGGGGGGACACTGAAGCTTTCTTT. Amino acid sequence: CSVGGDTEAFF.

The chain combines TRBV5-4 with TRBJ1-2; D unresolved. Trimming left V 2 bases short and J 6 bases short, with 8 bases between. The germline V gene encodes CDR1 SGHNT and CDR2 YYREEE (reference sequence). CDR3 length: 12 residues. CDR3 in amino acids: CASSLEEHGYTF. Here the CDR3 DNA reads TGTGCCAGCAGCTTAGAGGAACATGGCTACACCTTC.

This chain connects TRBV6-1 to TRBJ1-2; 8 bases are a match to TRBD1. Germline V CDR1 and CDR2: MNHNS, SASEGT. V shed 3 bases, J shed 6 bases, and the junction held 6 bases outside the gene matches. The CDR3 is 14 residues long. CDR3 amino acids: CASSDQGASDGYTF. CDR3 sequence (DNA): TGTGCCAGCAGTGACCAGGGGGCGTCTGATGGCTACACCTTC.

The rearrangement joins TRBV6-2 or TRBV6-3 to TRBJ1-2; 9 positions agree with TRBD1. The germline gives CDR1 MNHEY, CDR2 SVGEGT. After removal of 6 bases from V and 3 bases from J, the junction contained 11 bases not matched to a gene. CDR3 length: 16 residues. CDR3 region: CASSPRTGVGHYGYTF. The CDR3 DNA is TGTGCCAGCAGCCCTAGGACAGGGGTCGGTCACTATGGCTACACCTTC.

The rearrangement links TRBV27 to TRBJ2-2; possible D gene TRBD1, 6 bases. The CDR3 runs 16 residues. Germline V gene data show CDR1 as MNHEY and CDR2 as SMNVEV (reference sequence). V was trimmed by 1 base and J by 0 bases, leaving 9 bases between them. CDR3 amino acids: CASSLFRDTNTGELFF. The CDR3 nucleotides read TGTGCCAGCAGTTTATTTCGGGACACGAACACCGGGGAGCTGTTTTTT.

The V call is TRBV4-2, the J call TRBJ2-7, with D perhaps TRBD2 (5 bases). Germline CDR1 is LGHNA and CDR2 is YNFKEQ. The length of the CDR3 is 15 residues. Trimming left V 0 bases short and J 2 bases short, with 11 bases between. The CDR3 loop reads CASSQEVGVTYEQYF. CDR3 in DNA: TGTGCCAGCAGCCAAGAAGTCGGGGTTACCTACGAGCAGTACTTC.